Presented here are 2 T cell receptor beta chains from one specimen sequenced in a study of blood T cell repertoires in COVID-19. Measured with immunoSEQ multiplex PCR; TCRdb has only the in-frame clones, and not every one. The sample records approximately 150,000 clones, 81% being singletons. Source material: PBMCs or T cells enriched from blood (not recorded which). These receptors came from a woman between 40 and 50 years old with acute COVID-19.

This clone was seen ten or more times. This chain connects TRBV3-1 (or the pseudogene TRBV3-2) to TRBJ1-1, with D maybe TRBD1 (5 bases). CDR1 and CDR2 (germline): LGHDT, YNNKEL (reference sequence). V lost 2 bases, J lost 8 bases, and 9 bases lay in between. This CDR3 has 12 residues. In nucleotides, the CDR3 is TGTGCCAGCAGCCAATGGGGGGGGGAAGCTTTCTTT. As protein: CASSQWGGEAFF.

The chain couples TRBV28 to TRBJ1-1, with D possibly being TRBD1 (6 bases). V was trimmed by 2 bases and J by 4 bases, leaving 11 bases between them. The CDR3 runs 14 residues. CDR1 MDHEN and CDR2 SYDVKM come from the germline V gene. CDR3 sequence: CASSLGGAGTEAFF. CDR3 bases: TGTGCCAGCAGTTTAGGGGGGGCAGGCACTGAAGCTTTCTTT.